This T cell receptor beta chain is from a study of shared clonotypes between healthy human individuals. Produced via immunoSEQ multiplex PCR; TCRdb's table is partial and in-frame only. This repertoire shows about 1.5 million clones, around 97% found once; its top ten account for approximately 1.1%. The donor cohort consisted entirely of Caucasian adults residing in Nashville, Tennessee. This CDR3 spans 15 amino acids. Germline loops: CDR1 MNHNS, CDR2 SASEGT. V was pared by 5 bases and J by 5 bases, with 18 bases between. The clonotype was recovered from a man aged 25 to 45 in good health. What was sequenced was naive CD4+ T cells sorted from blood. The subset denotes: CD45RA+ positively selected. This chain uses TRBV6-1 with TRBJ2-5; D gene ambiguous. Here the CDR3 DNA reads TGTGCCAGCAGTTTCAGCCGCGGAATGACGGAGACCCAGTACTTC. Its protein product is CASSFSRGMTETQYF.